These 27 T cell receptor beta chains originate from one sample sequenced in a study of T cell repertoires in cytomegalovirus infection. A single record per CDR3 protein comes from TCRdb applying MiXCR to the reads. The sample has roughly 640,000 distinct CDR3 sequences; approximately 25% are singletons. The sample was CD8+ T cells from PBMCs. These receptors were collected from a human donor in good health (CMV status not recorded). Some clones in this sample may be carry-over from other donors' samples.

The genes are TRBV27 and TRBJ1-1; D not certain. There are 15 residues in the CDR3. V lost 1 base to trimming and J lost 4 bases, with 13 bases between them. Germline assignment: CDR1 MNHEY and CDR2 SMNVEV (reference sequence). The CDR3 sequence: CASSLYPRGTTEAFF. The CDR3 bases are TGTGCCAGCAGTTTATACCCACGGGGTACCACTGAAGCTTTCTTT.

This clonotype was counted ten times or more. V and J are TRBV28 and TRBJ1-1; unclear D gene. Germline V lookup: CDR1 MDHEN, CDR2 SYDVKM. The CDR3 has 14 residues. The V end lost 6 bases, the J end lost 6 bases, and 17 bases lay between the germline ends. CDR3 residues: CASSHARTASEAFF. CDR3 coding DNA: TGTGCCAGCAGCCACGCACGGACCGCGTCTGAAGCTTTCTTT.

This clonotype came up a few times. V and J are TRBV11-2 and TRBJ1-1; no definite D call. The CDR3 consists of 15 residues. The ends were cut back, 4 bases at V and 1 base at J, with 13 bases in the middle. Germline-derived CDR1 and CDR2 are SGHAT and FQNNGV. The CDR3 DNA reads TGTGCCAGCAGCTATACAGATGTTCCGAACACTGAAGCTTTCTTT. The encoded protein is CASSYTDVPNTEAFF.

The rearrangement uses TRBV7-6 and TRBJ1-4; D perhaps matches TRBD1 (5 bases). Trimming took off 2 bases at V and 8 bases at J, with 15 bases between the two ends. The CDR3 sequence is 15 residues long. Germline-derived CDR1 and CDR2 are SGHVS and FNYEAQ. CDR3 loop: CASSLRGAREEKLFF. The CDR3 DNA is TGTGCCAGCAGCTTAAGAGGGGCGAGAGAGGAAAAACTGTTTTTT.

This clonotype was observed a few times. This sequence joins TRBV2 and TRBJ2-2; D remains unclear. Germline V gene lookup returns CDR1 SNHLY and CDR2 FYNNEI. The CDR3 extends over 10 amino acids. This chain's CDR3 is CAAKTGELFF. DNA for the CDR3: TGTGCTGCTAAGACCGGGGAGCTGTTTTTT.

In this sample, this clonotype turned up many times. This chain uses TRBV27 with TRBJ1-5; 8 bases map to TRBD1. Per germline, CDR1 MNHEY and CDR2 SMNVEV (reference sequence). The CDR3 extends over 14 amino acids. V trimming: 2 bases; J trimming: 7 bases; junction bases outside the gene matches: 4. The CDR3 nucleotides read TGTGCCAGCAGTTTAATCAGGGGGCACCAGCCCCAGCATTTT. It yields the protein CASSLIRGHQPQHF.

With regard to this clonotype: This may be a read error, as it is one base from a much larger clone. The chain is built from TRBV4-2 and TRBJ2-4; 9 bases fit TRBD1. CDR1 LGHNA and CDR2 YNFKEQ come from the germline V gene. CDR3 length: 14 residues. The CDR3 loop is CVSSQGTGKNIQYF. The CDR3 DNA follows: TGTGTCAGCAGCCAAGGGACAGGGAAAAACATTCAGTACTTC.

V is TRBV20-1 and J is TRBJ2-5; D unclear. Germline V lookup: CDR1 DFQATT, CDR2 SNEGSKA (reference sequence). Trimming took 1 base from V and 7 from J, leaving 28 bases between them. This CDR3 has 18 residues. The CDR3 DNA reads as TGCAGTGCTAGAGCGGCCTTTTCGCCTAATACAGTATATGGGACCCAGTACTTC. This gives the protein CSARAAFSPNTVYGTQYF.

This clonotype was found a few times. The V call is TRBV6-6, the J call TRBJ1-2; 7 nucleotides align to TRBD1. The trim removed 2 bases at V and 3 bases at J, leaving 3 bases unmatched. Germline V gene sequence: CDR1 MNHNY, CDR2 SVGAGI (reference sequence). There are 14 residues in the CDR3. The CDR3 DNA is TGTGCCAGCAGTTACCCCGACAGGGACTATGGCTACACCTTC. As protein: CASSYPDRDYGYTF.

This clonotype was counted only a few times. This sequence joins TRBV29-1 and TRBJ2-2, with TRBD1 matching over 11 bases. The CDR3 length is 13 residues. In germline, CDR1 is SQVTM, CDR2 ANQGSEA. V gave up 7 bases and J gave up 7 bases; unmatched junction bases: 5. CDR3 sequence (DNA): TGCAGCGCCGGACAGGGGGCGAACGGGGAGCTGTTTTTT. Protein product: CSAGQGANGELFF.

This clonotype has just one count. A much larger clone sits a single nucleotide away, making a read error possible. The rearrangement uses TRBV11-2 and TRBJ2-5; D is undetermined. The CDR3 runs to 17 residues. CDR1 SGHAT and CDR2 FQNNGV come from the germline V gene. V dropped 0 bases and J dropped 1 base, with 15 bases sitting between them. The CDR3 sequence is CASSLERKVWVQETQYF. The CDR3 DNA reads TGTGCCAGCAGCTTAGAAAGAAAGGTGTGGGTCCAAGAGACCCAGTACTTC.

This clonotype has a single count. The chain recombines TRBV15 with TRBJ2-7, with D unclear. Germline V lookup: CDR1 LNHNV, CDR2 YYDKDF (reference sequence). The CDR3 loop spans 15 amino acids. The ends were cut back, 2 bases at V and 3 bases at J, with 14 bases in the middle. The CDR3 region has the DNA TGTGCCACCAGCAGACAACGCATGTCAAACTACGAGCAGTACTTC. This sequence encodes CATSRQRMSNYEQYF.

The chain joins TRBV7-3 to TRBJ2-2; a weak D match, TRBD2 (6 bases). Germline values: CDR1 SGHTA, CDR2 FQGTGA. The CDR3 has 15 residues. Deletions cut 6 bases from V and 3 bases from J, with 14 bases between. CDR3 protein: CASRPDGGYTGELFF. CDR3 DNA: TGTGCCAGCAGGCCAGACGGGGGATACACCGGGGAGCTGTTTTTT.

The chain couples TRBV7-2 to TRBJ2-5; TRBD2 aligns across 9 bases. This CDR3 is built from 15 residues. V shed 4 bases, J shed 6 bases, and the junction held 9 bases outside the gene matches. Germline values: CDR1 SGHTA, CDR2 FQGNSA. CDR3 coding DNA: TGTGCCAGCAGCTCCGGGGTTAGCGGGGGAAAGACCCAGTACTTC. Translating it yields CASSSGVSGGKTQYF.

This clonotype was recorded a few times. The genes are TRBV6-2 or TRBV6-3 and TRBJ2-5, with 7 bases that match TRBD1. This CDR3 region has 15 residues. CDR1 and CDR2 (germline): MNHEY, SVGEGT. V trimming: 4 bases; J trimming: 2 bases; junction bases outside the gene matches: 7. CDR3 residues: CASSFRDSKQETQYF. As DNA, the CDR3 is TGTGCCAGCAGTTTCCGGGACAGTAAACAAGAGACCCAGTACTTC.

The chain has TRBV6-1 and TRBJ2-3; weak D call: TRBD2 (5 bases). This CDR3 has 12 residues. Germline V gene data show CDR1 as MNHNS and CDR2 as SASEGT. The ends were cut back, 7 bases at V and 6 bases at J, with 11 bases in the middle. CDR3 protein: CASTEPGDTQYF. The CDR3 nucleotides are TGTGCCAGCACAGAGCCGGGGGATACGCAGTATTTT.

The chain couples TRBV29-1 to TRBJ2-7; D assignment may be TRBD1 or TRBD2 (6 bases each). The ends were cut back, 4 bases at V and 5 bases at J, with 18 bases in the middle. Germline assignment: CDR1 SQVTM and CDR2 ANQGSEA. The CDR3 contains 14 residues. The CDR3 protein is CSVAMWGASHEQYF. The CDR3 nucleotides are TGCAGCGTTGCAATGTGGGGGGCTAGCCACGAGCAGTACTTC.

This clonotype appeared many times. The chain links TRBV6-2 or TRBV6-3 to TRBJ2-1, with D maybe TRBD2 (5 bases). The CDR3 has 14 amino acids. Trimming stripped 6 bases from V and 7 bases from J, with 16 bases between. Germline V lookup: CDR1 MNHEY, CDR2 SVGEGT. CDR3 bases: TGTGCCAGCAGCCCTTCGGGGTTTGGGAATGAGCAGTTCTTC. This gives the protein CASSPSGFGNEQFF.

This clonotype appeared many times. The chain employs TRBV28 and TRBJ2-7, with D possibly being TRBD1 (6 bases). Germline V gene data show CDR1 as MDHEN and CDR2 as SYDVKM. This CDR3 is 15 amino acids long. Trimming stripped 1 base from V and 2 bases from J, with 12 bases between. The CDR3 DNA follows: TGTGCCAGCAGTTTATCCGGGACACCAACCTACGAGCAGTACTTC. This gives the protein CASSLSGTPTYEQYF.

J is TRBJ2-7 and V is TRBV5-6, with D tentatively TRBD2 (6 bases). V was pared by 1 base and J by 4 bases, with 18 bases between. This CDR3 is 16 amino acids long. The germline V gene has CDR1 SGHDT and CDR2 YYEEEE. The CDR3 nucleotides read TGTGCCAGCAGCTTGTCTGGCGGAGGGATCACATACGAGCAGTACTTC. Protein product: CASSLSGGGITYEQYF.

This clonotype showed up many times. This chain uses TRBV7-2 with TRBJ2-1, with TRBD1 as a possible D gene (5 bases). The V gene lost 5 bases and the J gene lost 4 bases, with 15 bases spanning the gap. This CDR3 region has 15 residues. Per the germline V gene, CDR1 is SGHTA and CDR2 is FQGNSA. CDR3 sequence reads: CASSVTWTRYNEQFF. The CDR3 coding sequence is TGTGCCAGCAGCGTAACGTGGACAAGATACAATGAGCAGTTCTTC. Complete variable domain (other parts from reference TRBV7-2 and TRBJ2-1): GAGVSQSPSNKVTEKGKDVELRCDPISGHTALYWYRQSLGQGLEFLIYFQGNSAPDKSGLPSDRFSAERTGGSVSTLTIQRTQQEDSAVYLCASSVTWTRYNEQFFGPGTRLTVL.

The V gene is TRBV4-1, the J gene TRBJ2-1; TRBD2 matches at 7 bases. Germline V gene sequence: CDR1 MGHRA, CDR2 YSYEKL. V was pared by 5 bases and J by 0 bases, with 7 bases of the junction left unmatched. This CDR3 is 16 amino acids long. This CDR3 is CASSFRPGGSYNEQFF. CDR3 sequence (DNA): TGCGCCAGCAGCTTCCGCCCGGGGGGCTCCTACAATGAGCAGTTCTTC.

CDR3 region: CGAGNTEAFF. In DNA form, the CDR3 reads TGTGGGGCAGGGAACACTGAAGCTTTCTTT. The J gene is TRBJ1-1, the V gene TRBV6-1, with D uncertain. Germline CDR1 MNHNS, CDR2 SASEGT. This CDR3 spans 10 amino acids.

The chain recombines TRBV20-1 with TRBJ1-4, with TRBD1 identical over 7 bases. CDR3 length equals 15 residues. Losses at the gene ends were 0 bases for V and 8 bases for J; bases not matched to a gene: 9. Germline V CDR1 and CDR2: DFQATT, SNEGSKA (reference sequence). The CDR3 sequence is CSARDMEGGNEKLFF. CDR3 sequence (DNA): TGCAGTGCTAGAGATATGGAAGGGGGCAACGAAAAACTGTTTTTT.

There are many counts of this clonotype. The chain recombines TRBV28 with TRBJ2-7; TRBD2 matches at 13 bases. This CDR3 has 15 residues. Unmatched junction bases numbered 5, after V lost 6 bases and J lost 3 bases. The germline CDR1 and CDR2 sequences are MDHEN and SYDVKM. The CDR3 coding sequence is TGTGCCAGCAGCCAGGGACTAGCGGGGATCTACGAGCAGTACTTC. The encoded protein is CASSQGLAGIYEQYF.

This clonotype was observed many times. V usage is TRBV5-6 and J usage is TRBJ2-7; unclear D gene. V gave up 5 bases and J gave up 5 bases, with 23 bases separating them. Germline CDR1 reads SGHDT; CDR2 reads YYEEEE. CDR3 size: 16 residues. CDR3 nucleotides: TGTGCCAGCAGTTCCTATACAGAGCCGAGTTTGGACGAGCAGTACGTC. Translation gives CASSSYTEPSLDEQYV.

This clonotype has only a few counts. V usage is TRBV6-2 or TRBV6-3 and J usage is TRBJ2-1; 7 bases map to TRBD2. CDR3 length: 15 amino acids. V was pared by 2 bases and J by 6 bases, with 7 bases of the junction left unmatched. CDR1 is MNHEY, CDR2 SVGEGT, per germline. Written as DNA, the CDR3 is TGTGCCAGCAGTTACCTCCGGGGGGACCTCAATGAGCAGTTCTTC. Amino acid sequence: CASSYLRGDLNEQFF.